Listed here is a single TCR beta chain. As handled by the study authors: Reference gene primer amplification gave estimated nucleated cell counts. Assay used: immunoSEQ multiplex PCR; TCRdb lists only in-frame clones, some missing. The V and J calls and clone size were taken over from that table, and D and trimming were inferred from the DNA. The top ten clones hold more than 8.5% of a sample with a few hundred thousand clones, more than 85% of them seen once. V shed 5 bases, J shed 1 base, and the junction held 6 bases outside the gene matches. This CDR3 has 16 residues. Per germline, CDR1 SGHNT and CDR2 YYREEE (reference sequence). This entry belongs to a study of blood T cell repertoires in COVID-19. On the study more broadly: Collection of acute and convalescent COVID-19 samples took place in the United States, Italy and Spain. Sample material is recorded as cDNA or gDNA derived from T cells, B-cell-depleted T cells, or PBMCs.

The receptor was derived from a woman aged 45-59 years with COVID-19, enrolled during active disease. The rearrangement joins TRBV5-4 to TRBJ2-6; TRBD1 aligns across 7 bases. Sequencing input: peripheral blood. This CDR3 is CASSLGGHSGANVLTF. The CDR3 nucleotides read TGTGCCAGCAGTCTAGGGGGCCATTCTGGGGCCAACGTCCTGACTTTC.